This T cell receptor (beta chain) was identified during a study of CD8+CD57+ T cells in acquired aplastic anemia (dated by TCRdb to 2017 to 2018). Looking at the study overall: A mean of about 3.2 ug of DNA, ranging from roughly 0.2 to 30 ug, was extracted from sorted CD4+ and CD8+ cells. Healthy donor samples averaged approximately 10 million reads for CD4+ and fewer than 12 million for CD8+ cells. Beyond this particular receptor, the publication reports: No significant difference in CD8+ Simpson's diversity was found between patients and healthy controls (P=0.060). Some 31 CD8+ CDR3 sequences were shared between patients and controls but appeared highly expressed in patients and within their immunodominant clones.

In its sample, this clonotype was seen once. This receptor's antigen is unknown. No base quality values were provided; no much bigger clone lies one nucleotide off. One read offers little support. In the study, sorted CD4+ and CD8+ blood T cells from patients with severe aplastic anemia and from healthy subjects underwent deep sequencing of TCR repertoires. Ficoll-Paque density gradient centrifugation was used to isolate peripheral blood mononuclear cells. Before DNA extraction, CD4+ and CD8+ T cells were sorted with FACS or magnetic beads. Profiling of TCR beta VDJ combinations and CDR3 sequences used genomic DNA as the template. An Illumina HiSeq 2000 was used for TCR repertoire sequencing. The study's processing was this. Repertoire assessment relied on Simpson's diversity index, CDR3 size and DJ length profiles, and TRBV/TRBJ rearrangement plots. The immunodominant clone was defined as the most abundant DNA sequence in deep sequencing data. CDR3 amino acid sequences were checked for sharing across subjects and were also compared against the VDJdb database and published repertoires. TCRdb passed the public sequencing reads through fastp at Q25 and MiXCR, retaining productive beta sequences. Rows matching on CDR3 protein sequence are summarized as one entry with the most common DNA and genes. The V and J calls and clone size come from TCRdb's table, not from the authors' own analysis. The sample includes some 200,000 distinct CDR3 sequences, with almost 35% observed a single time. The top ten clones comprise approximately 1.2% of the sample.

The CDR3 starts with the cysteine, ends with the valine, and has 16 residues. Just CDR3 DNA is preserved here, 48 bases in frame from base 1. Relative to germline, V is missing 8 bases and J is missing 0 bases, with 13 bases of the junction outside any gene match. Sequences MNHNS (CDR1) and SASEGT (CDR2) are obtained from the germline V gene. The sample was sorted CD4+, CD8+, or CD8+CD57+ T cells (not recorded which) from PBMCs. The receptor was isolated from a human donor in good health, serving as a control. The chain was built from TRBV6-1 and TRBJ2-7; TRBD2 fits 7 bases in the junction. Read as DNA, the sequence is TGTGCCAGCCGCAGAACGTTGAGCGGGAACTCCTACGAGCAGTACGTC. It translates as CASRRTLSGNSYEQYV.